This T cell receptor (beta chain) was captured by sequencing in a study of T cell responses to AZD1222 COVID-19 vaccine. The study's findings and limits: Spike-spanning, vaccine-associated CD4 TCRs were dominant at 160-218 and 743-854.

TCRdb's copy holds only in-frame clones and misses some; the assay was immunoSEQ multiplex PCR. The table includes 120,000 to 150,000 clones, over 85% detected once. This clone was observed a handful of times. Its antigen remains unknown. Germline CDR1 SGHVS, CDR2 FQNEAQ. The CDR3 consists of 12 residues. Deletions cut 4 bases from V and 7 bases from J, with 8 bases between. The chain is built from TRBV7-8 and TRBJ1-5; no firm D call. This TCR came from an adult who received the AZD1222 COVID-19 vaccine. This specimen consisted of peripheral blood, obtained 28 days after the second AZD1222 dose. The CDR3 is CASSSLRQPQHF. The CDR3 DNA reads TGTGCCAGCAGCTCCCTTCGCCAGCCCCAGCATTTT.